This TCR beta chain was captured by sequencing in a study of T-cell reconstitution after alpha-beta-depleted transplantation in children. There are many counts of this clonotype. Its matching antigen is unknown. The V gene lost 4 bases and the J gene lost 0 bases, with 12 bases spanning the gap. The CDR3 consists of 15 residues. Germline CDR1 MGHRA, CDR2 YSYEKL. Study outcomes and limitations: There were some patients whose high TCRbeta diversity at day 60 came from surviving recipient T cells and thymic progenitors. It was newly produced T cells that mostly accounted for T-cell counts and diversity one year after transplant. Reportedly, alpha-beta T cells present about two months post-transplant originated from several hundred expanded clones of graft origin.

A TCRbeta library incorporating unique molecular identifiers was prepared. TCRdb ran MiXCR on the PCR reads and lists one entry per CDR3 protein. The sample has about 160,000 distinct CDR3 sequences, over 8.5% seen once. The sequence derives from a boy younger than 10 with acute myeloid leukemia, due to receive a stem cell transplant. This chain uses TRBV4-1 with TRBJ2-5; perhaps TRBD1 as D (5 bases). Sequenced here: PBMCs, sampled before TCRalphabeta/CD19-depleted stem cell transplant. The CDR3 DNA reads as TGCGCCAGCAGCCCTTCCGACAGATACCAAGAGACCCAGTACTTC. This codes for CASSPSDRYQETQYF.